These 28 T cell receptor beta chains originate from one sample sequenced in a study of human T cells and chemical hapten exposure. TCRdb used MiXCR to reprocess the RACE reads, holding one entry per CDR3 protein. The data hold approximately 370,000 distinct CDR3 sequences, with about 5.4% observed a single time. Time point in this sample: pre-sensitization, week 0. As for treatment: therapeutic diphenylcyclopropenone sensitization with weekly scalp DPC. The sequenced sample was whole blood, obtained in connection with sensitization to the hapten diphenylcyclopropenone (DPC). The receptor source for this set is a young woman with alopecia areata. Some clones in this sample may be carry-over from other donors' samples.

The chain uses TRBV12-3 or TRBV12-4 and TRBJ1-1; TRBD1 aligns across 7 bases. With V trimmed by 5 bases and J by 1 base, 7 bases remained unmatched. The CDR3 spans 15 residues. The CDR3 sequence: CASSRTGAPNTEAFF. In DNA, the CDR3 is TGTGCCAGCAGTCGAACAGGGGCACCGAACACTGAAGCTTTCTTT.

The V call is TRBV7-2, the J call TRBJ2-3; 8 nucleotides match TRBD2. CDR1 is SGHTA and CDR2 is FQGNSA in the germline V gene. V lost 3 bases to trimming and J lost 4 bases; unmatched junction nucleotides: 9. The CDR3 extends over 16 amino acids. The CDR3 sequence is CASSFPRGGVADTQYF. The CDR3, as DNA: TGTGCCAGCAGCTTTCCCCGGGGGGGCGTGGCAGATACGCAGTATTTT. Full variable domain (rest looked up from reference TRBV7-2 and TRBJ2-3): GAGVSQSPSNKVTEKGKDVELRCDPISGHTALYWYRQSLGQGLEFLIYFQGNSAPDKSGLPSDRFSAERTGGSVSTLTIQRTQQEDSAVYLCASSFPRGGVADTQYFGPGTRLTVL.

At least ten counts were recorded for this clonotype. This chain links TRBV4-3 with TRBJ2-6, with 10 bases aligning to TRBD1. From germline, CDR1 is LGHNA and CDR2 YSLEER. With V trimmed by 1 base and J by 0 bases, 0 bases remained unmatched. The CDR3 loop spans 17 amino acids. The CDR3 DNA reads TGCGCCAGCAGCCAAGGGGACAGGGGCTCTGGGGCCAACGTCCTGACTTTC. Residues: CASSQGDRGSGANVLTF.

This clonotype was counted a few times. This rearrangement joins TRBV5-1 to TRBJ2-5; D remains ambiguous. Trimming took 0 bases from V and 7 from J, leaving 16 bases between them. The CDR3 covers 15 residues. Per germline, CDR1 SGHRS and CDR2 YFSETQ. This CDR3 is CASSLALQSGGTQYF. The CDR3 bases are TGCGCCAGCAGCTTGGCGTTACAGTCCGGCGGGACCCAGTACTTC.

Ten or more counts support this clonotype. This rearrangement joins TRBV29-1 to TRBJ2-7, with D unclear. Germline CDR1 reads SQVTM; CDR2 reads ANQGSEA. The ends were cut back, 4 bases at V and 3 bases at J, with 10 bases in the middle. There are 12 residues in the CDR3. In DNA form, the CDR3 reads TGCAGCGTTGTCACGGCCGTCTACGAGCAGTACTTC. This translates into CSVVTAVYEQYF.

V gene TRBV14 combines with J gene TRBJ2-5; 7 bases line up with TRBD1. V lost 4 bases to trimming and J lost 4 bases; unmatched junction nucleotides: 6. This CDR3 is built from 14 residues. Per the germline V gene, CDR1 is SGHDN and CDR2 is FVKESK. The CDR3, as DNA: TGTGCCAGCAGCCCGACAGGGCGGCGAGAGACCCAGTACTTC. Protein product: CASSPTGRRETQYF.

This clonotype has a handful of counts. The chain couples TRBV3-1 to TRBJ1-6, with 8 bases aligning to TRBD1. This CDR3 has 15 residues. Germline V CDR1 and CDR2: LGHDT, YNNKEL (reference sequence). The V segment lost 4 bases and the J segment 8 bases; nucleotides outside the gene matches: 7. CDR3 in amino acids: CASSPYDRGHSPLHF. For the CDR3, the DNA is TGTGCCAGCAGCCCGTACGACAGGGGTCATTCACCCCTCCACTTT. The full variable domain, completed using reference TRBV3-1 and TRBJ1-6, is DTAVSQTPKYLVTQMGNDKSIKCEQNLGHDTMYWYKQDSKKFLKIMFSYNNKELIINETVPNRFSPKSPDKAHLNLHINSLELGDSAVYFCASSPYDRGHSPLHFGNGTRLTVT.

The CDR3 sequence: CASTPRGLNQPQHF. As DNA, the CDR3 is TGTGCCAGCACCCCAAGGGGGCTCAATCAGCCCCAGCATTTT. The chain links TRBV12-3 or TRBV12-4 to TRBJ1-5; 7 bases map to TRBD1. This CDR3 has 14 residues. Trimming took 7 bases from V and 3 from J; bases not matched to a gene: 6.

This clonotype was detected many times. The CDR3 is CATSSLVVRAEAFF. The CDR3 DNA sequence: TGTGCCACCAGCTCCTTGGTGGTTAGGGCTGAAGCTTTCTTT. The V and J genes are TRBV15 and TRBJ1-1; D unresolved. The length of the CDR3 is 14 residues. Trimming stripped 5 bases from V and 6 bases from J, with 16 bases between. Per the germline V gene, CDR1 is LNHNV and CDR2 is YYDKDF (reference sequence).

This clonotype was observed a handful of times. CDR3 sequence: CASTGTGGITDTQYF. CDR3 DNA sequence: TGTGCCAGCACCGGGACAGGTGGTATCACAGATACGCAGTATTTT. The J gene is TRBJ2-3, the V gene TRBV7-9; 8 nucleotides align to TRBD1. The CDR3 is 15 residues long. V lost 7 bases, J lost 2 bases, and 8 bases stayed unmatched. The germline V gene has CDR1 SEHNR and CDR2 FQNEAQ (reference sequence).

CDR3 sequence: CASCPRQGIYGYTF. Here the CDR3 DNA reads TGCGCCAGCTGCCCGCGACAGGGCATCTATGGCTACACCTTC. The chain combines TRBV5-1 with TRBJ1-2; 7 bases match TRBD1. The junction had 10 bases not matched to a gene; V was cut back by 7 bases and J by 4 bases. Germline V gene data show CDR1 as SGHRS and CDR2 as YFSETQ. The CDR3 is made up of 14 amino acids.

This clonotype was seen at least ten times. The rearrangement uses TRBV12-3 or TRBV12-4 and TRBJ2-1; TRBD1 aligns across 8 bases. CDR3 length: 12 amino acids. Trimming took 6 bases from V and 13 from J; bases not matched to a gene: 8. The CDR3 region is CASRPSGGRQFF. CDR3 nucleotides: TGTGCCAGCAGGCCGTCAGGGGGCCGTCAGTTCTTC.

Ten or more counts support this clonotype. The rearrangement uses TRBV5-6 and TRBJ2-1, with 9 bases lining up with TRBD2. V lost 5 bases to trimming and J lost 2 bases; unmatched junction nucleotides: 5. Per the germline V gene, CDR1 is SGHDT and CDR2 is YYEEEE. The CDR3 runs to 15 residues. In DNA form, the CDR3 reads TGTGCCAGCAGTAGCGGGGGAAAAACCTACAATGAGCAGTTCTTC. This sequence encodes CASSSGGKTYNEQFF. The whole variable domain, remainder taken from reference TRBV5-6 and TRBJ2-1, is DAGVTQSPTHLIKTRGQQVTLRCSPKSGHDTVSWYQQALGQGPQFIFQYYEEEERQRGNFPDRFSGHQFPNYSSELNVNALLLGDSALYLCASSSGGKTYNEQFFGPGTRLTVL.

This clonotype is medium-sized by share. The genes are TRBV12-3 or TRBV12-4 and TRBJ2-3, with D uncertain. CDR3 length: 15 residues. The ends were cut back, 4 bases at V and 0 bases at J, with 11 bases in the middle. CDR3 sequence (DNA): TGTGCCAGCAGTTCCCGGCAAGCAAGCACAGATACGCAGTATTTT. Residues: CASSSRQASTDTQYF.

The chain couples TRBV9 to TRBJ2-2, with D perhaps being TRBD1 or TRBD2 (5 bases each). The CDR3 runs 16 residues. V was cut by 1 base and J by 2 bases, with 12 bases left in between. Germline V gene lookup returns CDR1 SGDLS and CDR2 YYNGEE. CDR3 protein: CASSVRARGNTGELFF. In nucleotides, the CDR3 is TGTGCCAGCAGCGTACGTGCGAGGGGAAACACCGGGGAGCTGTTTTTT.

This clonotype was counted at least ten times. CDR3: CASSLRTEVQTQYF. The CDR3 DNA is TGTGCCAGCAGTCTCCGGACGGAGGTACAGACCCAGTACTTC. This chain connects TRBV27 to TRBJ2-5, with a tentative D call TRBD2 (5 bases). Per germline, CDR1 MNHEY and CDR2 SMNVEV (reference sequence). The V end lost 5 bases, the J end lost 6 bases, and 16 bases lay between the germline ends. This CDR3 contains 14 residues.

This clonotype was seen many times. The chain couples TRBV24-1 to TRBJ2-2; D remains ambiguous. The CDR3 is 14 residues long. Trimming took off 3 bases at V and 5 bases at J, with 9 bases between the two ends. Germline CDR1 and CDR2: KGHDR and SFDVKD. Here the CDR3 reads CATSDTHGTGELFF. CDR3 nucleotides: TGTGCCACCAGTGATACGCACGGTACCGGGGAGCTGTTTTTT.

The CDR3: CASSLRTDYNEQFF. CDR3 in DNA: TGTGCCAGCAGCCTAAGGACAGATTACAATGAGCAGTTCTTC. V is TRBV11-2 and J is TRBJ2-1; a possible D gene is TRBD1 (6 bases). This CDR3 region has 14 residues. Germline V gene lookup returns CDR1 SGHAT and CDR2 FQNNGV. Trimming cost V 5 bases and J 4 bases, with 12 bases left between them.

The gene calls are TRBV7-9 and TRBJ1-1; D unclear. The CDR3 runs to 18 residues. V lost 1 base to trimming and J lost 4 bases, with 22 bases between them. In germline, CDR1 is SEHNR, CDR2 FQNEAQ (reference sequence). As DNA, the CDR3 is TGTGCCAGCAGCTTAGATCTAGGAAACCAACCCCGGGGCACTGAAGCTTTCTTT. Translation gives CASSLDLGNQPRGTEAFF.

This clonotype was recorded at least ten times. V usage is TRBV20-1 and J usage is TRBJ2-7; no definite D call. The germline CDR1 and CDR2 sequences are DFQATT and SNEGSKA (reference sequence). V dropped 4 bases and J dropped 3 bases, with 13 bases sitting between them. The CDR3 totals 13 residues. This CDR3 reads CSANDFTDYEQYF. The CDR3 nucleotides read TGCAGTGCTAACGACTTTACCGACTACGAGCAGTACTTC.

In DNA, the CDR3 is TGTGCCAGCAGTCCCTTAGGGACTAGCACAGATACGCAGTATTTT. It translates to CASSPLGTSTDTQYF. The chain couples TRBV6-2 or TRBV6-3 to TRBJ2-3; D is possibly TRBD2 (6 bases). V was cut by 5 bases and J by 0 bases, with 12 bases left in between. The CDR3 is made up of 15 amino acids. From germline, CDR1 is MNHEY and CDR2 SVGEGT.

This clonotype was observed a handful of times. This chain links TRBV6-4 with TRBJ2-2; the D is unclear. This CDR3 is built from 13 residues. Germline CDR1 is MRHNA and CDR2 is SNTAGT. Trimming cost V 6 bases and J 7 bases, with 12 bases left between them. The CDR3 region is CASSLVTGGELFF. The CDR3 nucleotides are TGTGCCAGCAGCCTAGTTACGGGCGGGGAGCTGTTTTTT.

This clonotype was observed a handful of times. This chain connects TRBV20-1 to TRBJ1-5; perhaps TRBD1 as D (6 bases). V lost 1 base and J lost 5, with 12 bases in between. Germline CDR1 is DFQATT and CDR2 is SNEGSKA (reference sequence). The CDR3 sequence is 14 residues long. CDR3 DNA sequence: TGCAGTGCTAGAGCGGGCAGGGGTGATCAGCCCCAGCATTTT. This gives the protein CSARAGRGDQPQHF.

Many counts were recorded for this clonotype. The J gene is TRBJ1-4, the V gene TRBV6-5; 10 nucleotides agree with TRBD1. CDR1 and CDR2 (germline): MNHEY, SVGAGI. The CDR3 loop spans 18 amino acids. V gave up 1 base and J gave up 5 bases; unmatched junction bases: 10. CDR3 residues: CASSYLTGGRKRNEKLFF. The CDR3 DNA follows: TGTGCCAGCAGTTACTTGACAGGGGGCCGAAAAAGGAATGAAAAACTGTTTTTT.

This clonotype was detected ten times or more. The chain has TRBV6-5 and TRBJ2-5; D may be TRBD1 (6 bases). The CDR3 is 14 residues long. Germline CDR1 reads MNHEY; CDR2 reads SVGAGI. V was cut by 6 bases and J by 5 bases, with 16 bases left in between. The CDR3 region has the DNA TGTGCCAGCAGCCTAGGGGGTGGGGCCGAGACCCAGTACTTC. Translated, it gives CASSLGGGAETQYF.

This clonotype was seen a handful of times. The gene calls are TRBV5-1 and TRBJ2-7; D uncertain. The CDR3 spans 13 residues. V was trimmed by 0 bases and J by 2 bases, leaving 6 bases between them. Germline CDR1 and CDR2: SGHRS and YFSETQ. The CDR3 DNA reads TGCGCCAGCAGCTTGGAGGGCCCCTACGAGCAGTACTTC. It translates to CASSLEGPYEQYF. Filled out from reference TRBV5-1 and TRBJ2-7, the complete variable domain reads KAGVTQTPRYLIKTRGQQVTLSCSPISGHRSVSWYQQTPGQGLQFLFEYFSETQRNKGNFPGRFSGRQFSNSRSEMNVSTLELGDSALYLCASSLEGPYEQYFGPGTRLTVT.

The rearrangement joins TRBV19 to TRBJ1-2; D is unresolved. Germline CDR1 is LNHDA and CDR2 is SQIVND (reference sequence). CDR3 length: 15 amino acids. Trimming took off 1 base at V and 4 bases at J, with 13 bases between the two ends. CDR3 sequence (DNA): TGTGCCAGTAGTATAGTAGACCGACCATCCTATGGCTACACCTTC. Its translation: CASSIVDRPSYGYTF.

This clonotype came up many times. This chain connects TRBV29-1 to TRBJ2-2; possibly TRBD2 for D (5 bases). Germline CDR1 reads SQVTM; CDR2 reads ANQGSEA. The CDR3 totals 14 residues. With 4 bases removed from V and 7 bases from J, the gap between germline ends came to 16 bases. The CDR3 region is CSVALPLVVGELFF. CDR3 DNA: TGCAGCGTTGCTCTGCCACTAGTAGTCGGGGAGCTGTTTTTT.